The clone carrying this TCR beta chain was counted ten times or more. Its target is unknown. This sample is drawn from a study of CD8 T cells in ankylosing spondylitis. TCRdb recomputed calls from the 5' RACE reads with MiXCR, one row per CDR3 protein. The profile shows approximately 260,000 distinct CDR3 sequences, roughly 18% of them singletons. Findings and caveats of the study: There was reportedly significant enrichment of clones that were disease-linked in matched ankylosing spondylitis synovial fluid.

Germline-derived CDR1 and CDR2 are DFQATT and SNEGSKA (reference sequence). V lost 0 bases to trimming and J lost 2 bases; unmatched junction nucleotides: 7. The CDR3 has 17 residues. The TCR sequence derives from a male donor with ankylosing spondylitis or in good health (not recorded which). This chain connects TRBV20-1 to TRBJ2-1, with 10 bases that match TRBD2. Sequencing was performed on blood, either unsorted or a sorted T cell fraction (not recorded which). The CDR3 spells CSARDSLAGAPYNEQFF. In nucleotides, the CDR3 is TGCAGTGCTAGAGACTCCCTAGCGGGAGCCCCCTACAATGAGCAGTTCTTC.